Given below is one T cell receptor beta chain in context. These data originate in a study of blood T cell repertoires in COVID-19. Study-level information: Acute and convalescent COVID-19 samples came from the United States, Italy and Spain. T cells, B-cell-depleted T cells, or PBMCs supplied cDNA or gDNA.

As handled by the study authors: Estimates of nucleated cell counts were drawn from the amplification of reference gene primers. Measured with immunoSEQ multiplex PCR; TCRdb has only the in-frame clones, and not every one. V and J calls and clone size come straight from that table; D and trimming were deduced from the DNA. The sample includes over 90,000 clones, around nine tenths of them seen just once. This TCR came from a man in his fifties in a cohort sampled during active COVID-19. Sequenced sample: peripheral blood.

DNA for the CDR3: TGTGCCAGCAGCCCGCTTCAGGGGAGCGGGGAGCTGTTTTTT. This codes for CASSPLQGSGELFF. The rearrangement joins TRBV3-1 (or the pseudogene TRBV3-2) to TRBJ2-2, with D possibly being TRBD1 (6 bases). CDR1 LGHDT and CDR2 YNNKEL come from the germline V gene (reference sequence). Between the trimmed V and J ends, which lost 4 bases and 7 bases, there was a span of 13 bases. CDR3 size: 14 residues.